The T cell receptor (beta chain) described here comes from a study of blood T cell repertoires in COVID-19. Background on the study: Sources were T cells, B-cell-depleted T cells, or PBMCs; the material itself was cDNA or gDNA.

The recovered donors of Cohort 3 showed two negative PCRs, clearance, or symptom resolution. TCRdb's copy holds only in-frame clones and misses some; the assay was immunoSEQ multiplex PCR. The data contain about 480,000 clones, roughly 90% of them singletons. CDR3 length: 16 amino acids. This clone showed up just once. V usage is TRBV7-5 and J usage is TRBJ2-2; no check of the table's D call, TRBD2, against the DNA was made. TRBV7-5 is a pseudogene segment. The sample comprised PBMCs or T cells enriched from blood (not recorded which). The sequence derives from a middle-aged woman who had recovered from COVID-19. The CDR3 loop reads CARSLSRLPNTGELFF. The CDR3 nucleotides read TGTGCCAGAAGCTTATCGCGACTCCCGAACACCGGGGAGCTGTTTTTT.